The 15 T cell receptor beta chains below come from one sample, sequenced in a study of cytomegalovirus exposure and HLA in healthy donors (dated by TCRdb to the late 2010s). To prepare the library, the immunoSEQ multiplex PCR assay was applied. A mixture of 60 forward primers for TCR Vbeta segments and 13 reverse primers for TCR Jbeta segments was used in the multiplex PCR. This is the immuneACCESS table as TCRdb keeps it, with only in-frame sequences that have V and J called. A part of the clones is gone; compared with another copy, unresolved V genes explain less than half, and the rest is unexplained. The sample records under 200,000 clones, around 80% of which are singletons. The ten biggest clones cover 6.3% of the sample. The specimen was PBMCs. The receptors shown here come from a male donor in good health and CMV-seropositive.

This chain joins TRBV18 and TRBJ2-3; 7 bases map to TRBD2. CDR1 is KGHSH, CDR2 LQKENI, per germline. V dropped 10 bases and J dropped 5; count of bases not matched to a gene: 15. This CDR3 is 15 amino acids long. CDR3 region: CATPKTGGREDTQYF. The CDR3 DNA reads as TGTGCCACCCCCAAGACGGGAGGAAGGGAAGATACGCAGTATTTT.

The table lists this clone with a few counts. V gene TRBV30 combines with J gene TRBJ1-1; D gene uncertain. CDR1 is GTSNPN and CDR2 is SVGIG in the germline V gene (reference sequence). The CDR3 covers 14 residues. With 0 bases removed from V and 1 base from J, the gap between germline ends came to 9 bases. CDR3 nucleotide sequence: TGTGCCTGGAGTGTACGGGTCGGGAACACTGAAGCTTTCTTT. Protein product: CAWSVRVGNTEAFF.

The chain is built from TRBV6-1 and TRBJ2-7, with a weak D call TRBD2 (6 bases). The CDR3 consists of 14 residues. V lost 11 bases to trimming and J lost 4 bases, with 21 bases between them. The V gene's germline CDR1 is MNHNS and CDR2 SASEGT. The CDR3 here is CAGERRGPVYEQYF. The CDR3, as DNA: TGTGCCGGGGAGAGGCGGGGCCCGGTTTACGAGCAGTACTTC.

V is TRBV2 and J is TRBJ2-3; the D gene is possibly TRBD1 (5 bases). Germline CDR1 SNHLY, CDR2 FYNNEI. V was cut by 6 bases and J by 6 bases, with 13 bases left in between. This CDR3 has 13 amino acids. The CDR3 sequence is CASRGVFWDTQYF. CDR3 nucleotide sequence: TGTGCCAGCAGAGGGGTATTTTGGGATACGCAGTATTTT.

The chain recombines TRBV9 with TRBJ1-2, with D uncertain. There are 13 residues in the CDR3. Germline V gene sequence: CDR1 SGDLS, CDR2 YYNGEE. V lost 4 bases and J 4 bases, leaving 11 bases between the germline ends. CDR3 nucleotide sequence: TGTGCCAGCAGCTCCCAGGAACCCTATGGCTACACCTTC. Its translation: CASSSQEPYGYTF.

This sequence joins TRBV5-4 and TRBJ2-5; tentatively, D is TRBD1 (6 bases). The J call is doubtful: the DNA matches TRBJ2-7 better. CDR3 length equals 12 residues. Germline V gene lookup returns CDR1 SGHNT and CDR2 YYREEE (reference sequence). The CDR3 region is CASSLGDNEQYF. DNA for the CDR3: TGTGCCAGCAGCTTGGGGGACAACGAGCAGTACTTC.

The chain recombines TRBV9 with TRBJ2-4; D possibly corresponds to TRBD1 (5 bases). Germline values: CDR1 SGDLS, CDR2 YYNGEE. V lost 3 bases, J lost 8 bases, and 9 bases lay in between. This CDR3 is built from 12 residues. CDR3: CASSGEGDIQYF. CDR3 sequence (DNA): TGTGCCAGCAGCGGGGAAGGGGACATTCAGTACTTC. Using reference TRBV9 and TRBJ2-4 for the parts outside the CDR3, the full variable domain is DSGVTQTPKHLITATGQRVTLRCSPRSGDLSVYWYQQSLDQGLQFLIQYYNGEERAKGNILERFSAQQFPDLHSELNLSSLELGDSALYFCASSGEGDIQYFGAGTRLSVL.

CDR3 nucleotides: TGTGCCATCAGTGGACAGGCCGAAGCTTTCTTT. Translated: CAISGQAEAFF. The chain employs TRBV10-3 and TRBJ1-1, with D possibly TRBD1 on 6 matching bases. V was clipped by 4 bases and J by 8 bases, with 8 bases between them. CDR1 and CDR2 from the germline V gene are ENHRY and SYGVKD. The CDR3 is 11 amino acids.

The V call is TRBV6-5, the J call TRBJ1-1; 7 bases match TRBD1. Germline trimming cut 4 bases from V and 1 base from J; bases unmatched to any gene: 3. The CDR3 consists of 14 residues. Per germline, CDR1 MNHEY and CDR2 SVGAGI. CDR3 in amino acids: CASSSGQRNTEAFF. CDR3 bases: TGTGCCAGCAGTTCGGGACAGAGGAACACTGAAGCTTTCTTT.

Details on this clone: At one of its ends the junction is not consistent with the germline gene, which may arise from a read error. The genes are TRBV7-9 and TRBJ1-1, with 11 positions matching TRBD1. CDR1 is SEHNR, CDR2 FQNEAQ, per germline (reference sequence). This CDR3 contains 15 residues. In DNA form, the CDR3 reads TGTTCCAGCACTCAGGACAGGGGGCTGAACACTGAAGCTTTCTTT. Translating gives CSSTQDRGLNTEAFF.

The chain joins TRBV7-3 to TRBJ2-1; D call uncertain. There are 15 residues in the CDR3. CDR1 and CDR2 (germline): SGHTA, FQGTGA. Trimming removed 2 bases at V and 0 bases at J, with 8 bases between. The CDR3 reads CASSLFPGSYNEQFF. DNA of the CDR3: TGTGCCAGCAGCTTATTTCCGGGCTCCTACAATGAGCAGTTCTTC.

The rearrangement links TRBV29-1 to TRBJ1-2, with D possibly being TRBD1 (5 bases). This CDR3 has 14 amino acids. V gave up 7 bases and J gave up 0 bases, with 15 bases separating them. Looked up from germline, CDR1 is SQVTM and CDR2 is ANQGSEA. The CDR3 reads CSAPKGRANYGYTF. DNA of the CDR3: TGCAGCGCTCCGAAGGGGCGAGCTAACTATGGCTACACCTTC.

The chain carries TRBV7-2 and TRBJ2-7; 10 nucleotides match TRBD2. Germline CDR1 SGHTA, CDR2 FQGNSA. Trimming cost V 5 bases and J 6 bases; bases outside gene matches: 10. The length of the CDR3 is 15 residues. The CDR3 nucleotides are TGTGCCAGCAGCCGACAAGCGGGAGGGCCAGGCGAGCAGTACTTC. Amino acid sequence: CASSRQAGGPGEQYF.

This clone has only a few counts. This chain joins TRBV4-3 and TRBJ2-3, with D perhaps matching TRBD2 (6 bases). CDR3 size: 13 residues. Germline V gene lookup returns CDR1 LGHNA and CDR2 YSLEER. Trimming pared 2 bases from V and 10 bases from J, leaving 13 bases between. CDR3 region: CASSQQLLAAQYF. The CDR3 DNA reads as TGCGCCAGCAGCCAACAATTACTAGCAGCGCAGTATTTT.

The chain has TRBV7-3 and TRBJ2-3, with 15 bases identical to TRBD2. The CDR3 is made up of 22 amino acids. The V segment lost 5 bases and the J segment 0 bases; nucleotides outside the gene matches: 18. Germline loops: CDR1 SGHTA, CDR2 FQGTGA. CDR3 protein: CASSQRTGTSGRMSPSTDTQYF. The CDR3 nucleotides are TGTGCCAGCAGCCAAAGAACCGGGACTAGCGGGAGGATGTCCCCTAGCACAGATACGCAGTATTTT.